This T cell receptor (beta chain) was identified during a study of cytomegalovirus exposure and HLA in healthy donors. Study findings and constraints: When analyzed later, a missense DCLRE1C variant was found to be linked to TCR beta V- and J-gene trimming.

Amplification used 60 Vbeta primers and 13 Jbeta primers. Sequencing was performed with immunoSEQ multiplex PCR; in TCRdb, only in-frame clones are kept and a portion is missing. The sample has 150,000 to 200,000 clones, over 75% seen once. Germline CDR1 reads MNHEY; CDR2 reads SMNVEV (reference sequence). Losses at the gene ends were 5 bases for V and 1 base for J; bases not matched to a gene: 6. The CDR3 spans 15 residues. Regarding this clone: The antigen is not known.

The clonotype originates from a woman in her twenties or thirties in good health and CMV-seronegative. Sequenced material: PBMCs. The chain employs TRBV27 and TRBJ1-1; TRBD1 aligns across 8 bases. In nucleotides, the CDR3 is TGTGCCAGCAGTGCGCGGACAGGGCGGAACACTGAAGCTTTCTTT. Its translation: CASSARTGRNTEAFF.